One sample yielded the 29 T cell receptor beta chains listed below, sequenced in a study of early T cells in non-severe SARS-CoV-2 infection (dated by TCRdb to about 2021). Library preparation was by 5' RACE. For sequencing, a NextSeq 500 was employed. The public reads were reanalyzed by TCRdb: fastp trimming at Q25, MiXCR alignment, in-frame beta chains only. One record per CDR3 amino acid sequence lists the most common genes and DNA. This sample holds some 40,000 distinct CDR3 sequences; about 5% were observed only once. The ten top clones hold less than 35% of the sample. The sequenced sample consisted of whole blood. These receptors were collected from an adult who was a healthcare worker with PCR-confirmed SARS-CoV-2 infection or an uninfected control (not recorded which).

This clonotype was observed many times. The V and J genes are TRBV11-2 and TRBJ1-1; D remains ambiguous. With 1 base removed from V and 1 base from J, the gap between germline ends came to 7 bases. Germline CDR1 reads SGHAT; CDR2 reads FQNNGV. CDR3 length: 14 residues. CDR3 sequence reads: CASSLGQQNTEAFF. The CDR3 DNA reads TGTGCCAGCAGCTTAGGACAACAGAACACTGAAGCTTTCTTT.

This clonotype showed up just a few times. The J gene is TRBJ2-5, the V gene TRBV28; D may correspond to TRBD1 or TRBD2 (5 bases each). CDR1 is MDHEN and CDR2 is SYDVKM in the germline V gene. The CDR3 is made up of 15 amino acids. With 4 bases removed from V and 2 bases from J, the gap between germline ends came to 14 bases. CDR3 sequence: CASSSAGAIQETQYF. DNA for the CDR3: TGTGCCAGCAGTTCCGCCGGGGCAATTCAAGAGACCCAGTACTTC.

Turning to this clonotype: A single base separates this from a much larger clone, so it may be a read error. V gene TRBV5-1 combines with J gene TRBJ2-7; the D is unclear. This CDR3 spans 13 amino acids. CDR1 and CDR2 from the germline V gene are SGHRS and YFSETQ. The CDR3 DNA sequence: TGCGCCAGCAGCTTGGACGAGCCCTACGAGCGGTACTTC. This translates into CASSLDEPYERYF.

This clonotype appeared many times. The rearrangement links TRBV20-1 to TRBJ2-1, with D hard to call. The CDR3 is 13 amino acids. CDR1 is DFQATT and CDR2 is SNEGSKA in the germline V gene (reference sequence). The V gene lost 0 bases and the J gene lost 2 bases, with 5 bases spanning the gap. For the CDR3, the DNA is TGCAGTGCTAGAGATGGCGCCTACAATGAGCAGTTCTTC. It is translated as CSARDGAYNEQFF.

Turning to this clonotype: Just one base apart from a much larger clone, this may be a read error. The chain uses TRBV6-5 and TRBJ2-1; tentatively, D is TRBD2 (6 bases). V dropped 9 bases and J dropped 3 bases, with 15 bases sitting between them. This CDR3 comprises 14 residues. CDR1 is MNHEY, CDR2 SVGAGI, per germline. The CDR3: CARRLGLDYNEQFF. The CDR3 DNA reads TGTGCCAGGAGGCTGGGACTGGACTACAATGAGCAGTTCTTC.

This clonotype was observed at least ten times. This chain joins TRBV20-1 and TRBJ2-7; 9 bases map to TRBD2. This CDR3 contains 15 residues. After removal of 3 bases from V and 2 bases from J, the junction contained 8 bases not matched to a gene. The germline gives CDR1 DFQATT, CDR2 SNEGSKA (reference sequence). The CDR3 here is CSARSIAGAAYEQYF. CDR3 DNA sequence: TGCAGTGCTAGGTCCATAGCGGGGGCCGCCTACGAGCAGTACTTC.

In its sample, this clonotype was seen many times. The V gene is TRBV11-2, the J gene TRBJ2-3; the D gene is possibly TRBD1 (7 bases). Per germline, CDR1 SGHAT and CDR2 FQNNGV. The CDR3 contains 14 residues. The V end was cut by 5 bases, the J end by 5 bases, with 14 bases between. CDR3 nucleotide sequence: TGTGCCAGCAGCCGTCAGGGGGGCGGAGATACGCAGTATTTT. Residues: CASSRQGGGDTQYF.

This clonotype was seen many times. This sequence joins TRBV27 and TRBJ2-1; D is uncertain. Trimming left V 5 bases short and J 2 bases short, with 13 bases between. Germline lookup yields CDR1 MNHEY and CDR2 SMNVEV (reference sequence). The CDR3 loop spans 15 amino acids. CDR3 DNA sequence: TGTGCCAGCAGTCGCCACTTACAAGCCTACAATGAGCAGTTCTTC. This encodes CASSRHLQAYNEQFF.

This clonotype was detected a few times. The V gene is TRBV2, the J gene TRBJ2-7; D remains ambiguous. Trimming left V 4 bases short and J 3 bases short, with 13 bases between. CDR1 and CDR2 (germline): SNHLY, FYNNEI. The CDR3 has 14 residues. The CDR3 protein is CASSVNWGNYEQYF. In DNA form, the CDR3 reads TGTGCCAGCAGTGTCAATTGGGGAAACTACGAGCAGTACTTC. The complete variable domain, with remaining parts taken from reference TRBV2 and TRBJ2-7, reads EPEVTQTPSHQVTQMGQEVILRCVPISNHLYFYWYRQILGQKVEFLVSFYNNEISEKSEIFDDQFSVERPDGSNFTLKIRSTKLEDSAMYFCASSVNWGNYEQYFGPGTRLTVT.

This clonotype was recorded many times. The V gene is TRBV6-2 or TRBV6-3, the J gene TRBJ2-7; 7 bases agree with TRBD2. The CDR3 consists of 15 residues. Germline V gene sequence: CDR1 MNHEY, CDR2 SVGEGT. With 2 bases clipped from V and 6 bases from J, the junction kept 10 bases outside the gene matches. The CDR3 DNA reads as TGTGCCAGCAGTTACCTACGGCGGGGAGGGCGCGAGCAGTACTTC. Translating it yields CASSYLRRGGREQYF.

In its sample, this clonotype was seen a few times. The J gene is TRBJ1-2, the V gene TRBV12-3 or TRBV12-4, with 9 bases lining up with TRBD1. There are 12 residues in the CDR3. The ends lost 5 bases at V and 11 bases at J; junction bases unmatched: 6. The CDR3 reads CASSPRDRAYTF. CDR3 sequence (DNA): TGTGCCAGCAGTCCACGGGACAGGGCTTACACCTTC.

The sample holds a few counts of this clonotype. The CDR3 DNA sequence: TGTGCCTGGAGTGCCTCAATGGGGGGCACTGAAGCTTTCTTT. Translated: CAWSASMGGTEAFF. The chain has TRBV30 and TRBJ1-1, with D tentatively TRBD1 (5 bases). The V gene's germline CDR1 is GTSNPN and CDR2 SVGIG (reference sequence). The CDR3 loop spans 14 amino acids. Trimming left V 1 base short and J 4 bases short, with 13 bases between.

This clonotype turned up a few times. The chain joins TRBV25-1 to TRBJ1-1, with unresolved D. The ends were cut back, 10 bases at V and 6 bases at J, with 18 bases in the middle. The germline gives CDR1 MGHDK, CDR2 SYGVNS. The CDR3 totals 13 residues. CDR3 sequence reads: CATKAGRDSEAFF. CDR3 bases: TGTGCCACCAAAGCGGGCCGAGATTCTGAAGCTTTCTTT.

This clonotype has a count of ten or more. The chain joins TRBV6-5 to TRBJ1-5; TRBD1 is a possible D gene (5 bases). Per germline, CDR1 MNHEY and CDR2 SVGAGI. V shed 5 bases and J shed 9 bases, with 11 bases lying between them. This CDR3 region has 12 residues. The CDR3 bases are TGTGCCAGCAGTGAGCCGGGACGGCCCCAGCATTTT. It specifies CASSEPGRPQHF.

This clonotype was detected a few times. V and J are TRBV3-1 and TRBJ2-7; D gene unclear. V was shortened by 4 bases and J by 3 bases, with 7 bases between the two germline ends. There are 12 residues in the CDR3. Per the germline V gene, CDR1 is LGHDT and CDR2 is YNNKEL (reference sequence). This CDR3 reads CASSLTFYEQYF. The DNA of the CDR3 is TGTGCCAGCAGCCTAACCTTCTACGAGCAGTACTTC.

This clonotype was found many times. The rearrangement links TRBV5-1 to TRBJ2-1; TRBD2 aligns across 9 bases. The J segment lost 3 bases and the V segment lost 3 bases, leaving 4 bases of the junction unmatched. The length of the CDR3 is 15 residues. The germline gives CDR1 SGHRS, CDR2 YFSETQ. The CDR3 loop reads CASSSGTSLYNEQFF. CDR3 coding DNA: TGCGCCAGCAGCTCGGGGACTAGCCTCTACAATGAGCAGTTCTTC.

This clonotype was counted at least ten times. The rearrangement joins TRBV30 to TRBJ1-1; D may be TRBD1 (6 bases). This CDR3 is 15 amino acids long. V dropped 1 base and J dropped 1 base, with 13 bases sitting between them. The germline V gene has CDR1 GTSNPN and CDR2 SVGIG (reference sequence). The CDR3: CAWSAPGAPNTEAFF. The CDR3 DNA reads as TGTGCCTGGAGTGCTCCAGGGGCCCCGAACACTGAAGCTTTCTTT.

The table lists this clonotype with many counts. The rearrangement links TRBV7-6 to TRBJ2-3; D uncertain. The CDR3 has 14 amino acids. The germline CDR1 and CDR2 sequences are SGHVS and FNYEAQ. V lost 4 bases, J lost 1 base, and 9 bases lay in between. The CDR3 region is CASSYEPGTDTQYF. CDR3 DNA sequence: TGTGCCAGCAGCTATGAACCTGGCACAGATACGCAGTATTTT.

The chain combines TRBV5-1 with TRBJ2-3; TRBD2 matches at 9 bases. J was trimmed by 3 bases and V by 2 bases; bases with no gene match: 10. The CDR3 sequence is 17 residues long. The germline gives CDR1 SGHRS, CDR2 YFSETQ. The CDR3 coding sequence is TGCGCCAGCAGCTTCGGTAGTGAGACTAGCGGTACAGATACGCAGTATTTT. This encodes CASSFGSETSGTDTQYF. The full variable domain, its missing parts supplied by reference TRBV5-1 and TRBJ2-3, is KAGVTQTPRYLIKTRGQQVTLSCSPISGHRSVSWYQQTPGQGLQFLFEYFSETQRNKGNFPGRFSGRQFSNSRSEMNVSTLELGDSALYLCASSFGSETSGTDTQYFGPGTRLTVL.

This clonotype came up many times. This rearrangement joins TRBV6-1 to TRBJ2-1; unclear D gene. The V end lost 1 base, the J end lost 10 bases, and 2 bases lay between the germline ends. Germline V gene sequence: CDR1 MNHNS, CDR2 SASEGT. There are 10 residues in the CDR3. For the CDR3, the DNA is TGTGCCAGCAGTGAAGGGGAGCAGTTCTTC. It is translated as CASSEGEQFF.

This clonotype was counted ten times or more. CDR3: CASSRDSSSYNEQFF. CDR3 coding DNA: TGCGCCAGCAGCCGGGACTCTTCCTCCTACAATGAGCAGTTCTTC. This rearrangement joins TRBV5-1 to TRBJ2-1; possible D gene TRBD2, 6 bases. V was trimmed by 4 bases and J by 0 bases, leaving 11 bases between them. CDR1 and CDR2 from the germline V gene are SGHRS and YFSETQ. The CDR3 length is 15 residues.

The chain combines TRBV10-1 with TRBJ2-3; 10 nucleotides align to TRBD2. Trimming at V came to 5 bases and at J to 4 bases, leaving 3 bases not matched to a gene. The length of the CDR3 is 14 residues. Germline V lookup: CDR1 WNHNN, CDR2 SYGVQD (reference sequence). In nucleotides, the CDR3 is TGCGCCAGCAGTAATAGCGGGAGGTCAGATACGCAGTATTTT. Translating gives CASSNSGRSDTQYF.

This clonotype was seen only a few times. The rearrangement joins TRBV19 to TRBJ1-2, with a possible D match to TRBD1 (6 bases). This CDR3 is 16 amino acids long. V shed 7 bases and J shed 2 bases, with 20 bases lying between them. CDR1 and CDR2 from the germline V gene are LNHDA and SQIVND (reference sequence). The CDR3 region is CASTHSGTPINYGYTF. The CDR3 region has the DNA TGTGCCAGTACCCATTCCGGGACACCCATCAACTATGGCTACACCTTC.

This clonotype showed up many times. This chain connects TRBV7-8 to TRBJ2-3; D possibly corresponds to TRBD2 (5 bases). V was cut by 5 bases and J by 1 base, with 16 bases left in between. This CDR3 has 16 residues. Germline CDR1 SGHVS, CDR2 FQNEAQ. CDR3 DNA: TGTGCCAGCAGCACCCAGCGAGCGGACGGCACAGATACGCAGTATTTT. Residues: CASSTQRADGTDTQYF.

At least ten counts were recorded for this clonotype. The rearrangement links TRBV6-4 to TRBJ1-2; weak D call: TRBD1 (5 bases). The CDR3 spans 15 residues. Deletions cut 6 bases from V and 4 bases from J, with 18 bases between. Germline assignment: CDR1 MRHNA and CDR2 SNTAGT. The CDR3 region is CASRGGSGVGYGYTF. The CDR3 coding sequence is TGTGCCAGCAGAGGAGGATCGGGGGTTGGCTATGGCTACACCTTC.

On this clonotype: A much larger clone differs by one base, so this may be a read error. This rearrangement joins TRBV12-3 or TRBV12-4 to TRBJ2-7; D call uncertain. CDR3 length: 12 amino acids. In nucleotides, the CDR3 is TGTGCCGGCAGTTTAGGTGGTTTCGAGCAGTACTTC. Translated: CAGSLGGFEQYF.

This clonotype was found many times. This chain links TRBV11-1 with TRBJ2-4; TRBD2 matches at 9 bases. V gave up 2 bases and J gave up 12 bases; unmatched junction bases: 2. This CDR3 is built from 12 residues. Germline CDR1 is SGHAT and CDR2 is FQDESV (reference sequence). Here the CDR3 DNA reads TGTGCCAGCAGCTTACAAGCGGGGGGTCAGTACTTC. Protein sequence: CASSLQAGGQYF. The full variable domain, in which reference TRBV11-1 and TRBJ2-4 provide the parts outside the CDR3, is EAEVAQSPRYKITEKSQAVAFWCDPISGHATLYWYRQILGQGPELLVQFQDESVVDDSQLPKDRFSAERLKGVDSTLKIQPAELGDSAMYLCASSLQAGGQYFGAGTRLSVL.

This clonotype was recorded many times. The chain combines TRBV12-3 or TRBV12-4 with TRBJ2-3; the D is unclear. The V gene lost 0 bases and the J gene lost 4 bases, with 2 bases spanning the gap. The CDR3 length is 12 residues. The CDR3 bases are TGTGCCAGCAGTTTAGCGGCAGATACGCAGTATTTT. As protein: CASSLAADTQYF.

Notes on this clonotype: A much larger clonotype is one base distant, so this may be a read error. The chain has TRBV7-9 and TRBJ2-1; D remains ambiguous. From germline, CDR1 is SEHNR and CDR2 FQNEAQ (reference sequence). The CDR3 has 13 residues. The CDR3 loop is CASSFGGFDEQSF. Here the CDR3 DNA reads TGTGCCAGCAGCTTTGGCGGATTCGATGAGCAGTCCTTC. Combining the CDR3 with reference TRBV7-9 and TRBJ2-1 gives the whole variable domain DTGVSQNPRHKITKRGQNVTFRCDPISEHNRLYWYRQTLGQGPEFLTYFQNEAQLEKSRLLSDRFSAERPKGSFSTLEIQRTEQGDSAMYLCASSFGGFDEQSFGPGTRLTVL.